A selection of T cell receptor beta chains follows, all from one sample in a study of shared clonotypes between healthy human individuals. This table comes from immunoSEQ multiplex PCR, and its TCRdb copy is limited to in-frame clones, with some not included. This sample has roughly 2.1 million clones, with just over 90% found just once. Sequenced input: naive CD8+ T cells from PBMCs. Source of these receptors: a man aged 18 to 29 in good health. Some clones in this sample may be carry-over from other donors' samples. Each CDR3 is given with its conserved first and last residue. A D gene is named only where the DNA matches it firmly. Some rows have no size entry. The others give once, few or many, or a class for an expanded clone.

TRBD2,TRBV28,TRBJ2-7,.,CASSLLGLAGDYEQYF,TGTGCCAGCAGTTTATTGGGACTAGCGGGAGATTACGAGCAGTACTTC
TRBD2,TRBV27,TRBJ2-1,once,CASSLELAGGNEQFF,TGTGCCAGCAGTTTAGAACTAGCGGGAGGCAATGAGCAGTTCTTC
.,TRBV4-1,TRBJ1-1,.,CASSISLTTEAFF,TGCGCCAGCAGCATTTCCCTTACCACTGAAGCTTTCTTT
.,TRBV27,TRBJ1-6,.,CASSLSGGLNSPLHF,TGTGCCAGCAGTTTATCAGGCGGCCTGAATTCACCCCTCCACTTT
TRBD1,TRBV28,TRBJ1-2,.,CASTQTGGDYGYTF,TGTGCCAGCACCCAGACAGGGGGGGACTATGGCTACACCTTC
.,TRBV15,TRBJ2-5,.,CATSRETRSASALQETQYF,TGTGCCACCAGCAGAGAGACTAGGTCGGCTAGCGCCTTACAAGAGACCCAGTACTTC
.,TRBV19,TRBJ2-7,.,CASSIFAGGGYEQYF,TGTGCCAGTAGTATTTTCGCAGGTGGGGGGTACGAGCAGTACTTC
.,TRBV11-3,TRBJ2-1,.,CASSPRTASSYNEQFF,TGTGCCAGCAGCCCCCGGACAGCGTCCTCCTACAATGAGCAGTTCTTC
.,TRBV9,TRBJ2-3,.,CASSVYGLLLDTQYF,TGTGCCAGCAGCGTCTATGGGCTCTTGTTGGATACGCAGTATTTT
.,TRBV27,TRBJ2-5,once,CASSPRQVQETQYF,TGTGCCAGCAGTCCGAGACAGGTCCAAGAGACCCAGTACTTC
.,TRBV19,TRBJ2-1,.,CASSIRGLDNEQFF,TGTGCCAGTAGTATCAGGGGATTGGACAATGAGCAGTTCTTC
TRBD1,TRBV27,TRBJ2-1,.,CASSLGTEYNEQFF,TGTGCCAGCAGTCTCGGGACAGAGTACAATGAGCAGTTCTTC
.,TRBV7-6,TRBJ1-1,.,CASSFRLGYGENTEAFF,TGTGCCAGCAGCTTTAGGCTGGGGTATGGGGAGAACACTGAAGCTTTCTTT
.,TRBV4-3,TRBJ2-2,.,CASSQGTYTGELFF,TGCGCCAGCAGCCAAGGGACGTACACCGGGGAGCTGTTTTTT
.,TRBV7-9,TRBJ1-3,.,CASSLMPASGNTIYF,TGTGCCAGCAGCTTAATGCCAGCCTCTGGAAACACCATATATTTT
.,TRBV19,TRBJ1-1,.,CASSLYRRGTEAFF,TGTGCCAGTAGTCTATACCGTCGTGGCACTGAAGCTTTCTTT
TRBD2,TRBV29-1,TRBJ2-7,.,CSVVPAGDHEQYF,TGCAGCGTTGTTCCAGCGGGAGACCACGAGCAGTACTTC
TRBD1,TRBV4-3,TRBJ2-7,.,CASSQGRTGGNEQYF,TGCGCCAGCAGCCAAGGAAGGACAGGGGGCAACGAGCAGTACTTC
TRBD1,TRBV10-3,TRBJ2-1,.,CAISEVVQGASEQFF,TGTGCCATCAGTGAAGTCGTTCAGGGGGCGTCTGAGCAGTTCTTC
TRBD1,TRBV6-5,TRBJ2-7,once,CASSPRQGVSYEQYF,TGTGCCAGCAGTCCGCGACAGGGGGTTTCCTACGAGCAGTACTTC
.,TRBV29-1,TRBJ2-5,.,CSVLEPPETQYF,TGCAGCGTGCTAGAACCCCCAGAGACCCAGTACTTC
TRBD2,TRBV7-8,TRBJ2-1,few,CASSFGLAGGPYNEQFF,TGTGCCAGCAGCTTTGGACTAGCGGGAGGGCCCTACAATGAGCAGTTCTTC
TRBD2,TRBV14,TRBJ2-1,.,CASSDDGLAGNEQFF,TGTGCCAGCAGCGATGATGGACTAGCGGGCAATGAGCAGTTCTTC
.,TRBV6-8,TRBJ2-7,.,CASSLEGGARYEQYF,TGTGCCAGCAGTCTGGAAGGAGGGGCCCGTTACGAGCAGTACTTC
TRBD1,TRBV19,TRBJ1-1,.,CASRGTVMNTEAFF,TGTGCCAGTAGGGGGACAGTTATGAACACTGAAGCTTTCTTT
.,TRBV9,TRBJ1-3,once,CASSILDRPGVSGNTIYF,.
.,TRBV4-3,TRBJ2-1,.,CASSQGEGGEQFF,TGCGCCAGCAGCCAAGGGGAAGGAGGTGAGCAGTTCTTC
.,TRBV6-1,TRBJ1-2,once,CASSEVLGGGYGYTF,TGTGCCAGCAGTGAAGTATTAGGTGGGGGTTATGGCTACACCTTC
.,TRBV9,TRBJ1-1,.,CASSVVRQKNTEAFF,TGTGCCAGCAGCGTAGTGAGACAGAAAAACACTGAAGCTTTCTTT
.,TRBV4-1,TRBJ1-4,.,CASSQWGSNEKLFF,TGCGCCAGCAGCCAGTGGGGATCTAATGAAAAACTGTTTTTT
TRBD1,TRBV28,TRBJ1-5,.,CASSPPLGTDGYQPQHF,TGTGCCAGCAGTCCCCCCCTAGGGACAGACGGATATCAGCCCCAGCATTTT
.,TRBV4-1,TRBJ2-7,once,CASSHFGTNYEQYF,TGCGCCAGCAGCCATTTTGGCACCAACTACGAGCAGTACTTC